This T cell receptor (beta chain) appears in the sequencing data of a study of ipilimumab plus nivolumab after autologous stem cell transplantation. On the study more broadly: Both relapsed and primary refractory DLBCL were included. The study's findings and limits: Authors suggest TCR repertoire, Treg phenotype and gut microbiota support further study.

This clone has only a few counts. Its matching antigen is unknown. Mismatch with germline at one junction end may stem from a read error. Germline loops: CDR1 SGHNT, CDR2 YYREEE (reference sequence). CDR3 length: 15 amino acids. Checkpoint therapy with ipilimumab 1 mg/kg began 14 to 28 days after transplant. TCRdb keeps only in-frame clones here, not all; method: immunoSEQ multiplex PCR. Among around 17,000 clones, about three quarters were seen once, and the ten largest hold less than 25%. The clonotype originates from a male donor with diffuse large B-cell lymphoma. This sequence joins TRBV5-4 and TRBJ1-2, with D possibly matching TRBD1 (5 bases). The sequencing used PBMCs, collected in a trial of ipilimumab plus nivolumab as post-transplant consolidation. CDR3 DNA: TGTGCCAGCAGCTTATTCGCAGAGGGTAGGCCCAGGGAGAACTTC. It codes for CASSLFAEGRPRENF.